This T cell receptor beta chain was retrieved from a study of CD8+ T cells in alopecia areata. This CDR3 has 15 amino acids. Germline V gives CDR1 SQVTM, CDR2 ANQGSEA. Trimming removed 1 base from V and 0 bases from J, with 13 bases in between. Lesional scalp tissue (obtained by punch biopsy) and peripheral blood were collected from alopecia areata patients. Extracted RNA was reverse transcribed, and the resulting cDNA served as sequencing template. TCRdb's table, derived via immunoSEQ multiplex PCR, lists solely in-frame clones and lacks some. The sample has around 82,000 clones, just over 50% seen once.

The sequence derives from a human donor with alopecia areata. V is TRBV29-1 and J is TRBJ2-7; perhaps TRBD1 as D (6 bases). Sequenced input: NKG2D-high CD8+ T cells sorted from blood. The CDR3 region has the DNA TGCAGCGTTGAAGCGCCAGGGGCTTCCTCCTACGAGCAGTACTTC. It encodes CSVEAPGASSYEQYF.